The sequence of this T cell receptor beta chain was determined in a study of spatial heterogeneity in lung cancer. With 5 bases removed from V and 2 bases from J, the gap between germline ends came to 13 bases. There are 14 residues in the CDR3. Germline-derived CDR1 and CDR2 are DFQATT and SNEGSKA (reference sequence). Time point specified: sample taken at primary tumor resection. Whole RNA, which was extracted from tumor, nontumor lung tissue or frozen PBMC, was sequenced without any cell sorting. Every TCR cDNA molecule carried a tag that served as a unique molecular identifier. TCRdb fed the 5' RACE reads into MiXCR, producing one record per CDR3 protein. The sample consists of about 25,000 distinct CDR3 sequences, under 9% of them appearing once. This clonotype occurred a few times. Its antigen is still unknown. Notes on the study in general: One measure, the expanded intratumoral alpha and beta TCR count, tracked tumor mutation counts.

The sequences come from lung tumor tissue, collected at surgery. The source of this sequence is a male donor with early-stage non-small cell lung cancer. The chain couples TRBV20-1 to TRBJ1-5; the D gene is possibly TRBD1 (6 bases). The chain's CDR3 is CSAYTGSGNQPQHF. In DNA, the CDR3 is TGCAGTGCTTACACAGGGTCAGGCAATCAGCCCCAGCATTTT.